The clone carrying this T cell receptor (beta chain) was found a few times. This entry belongs to a study of blood T cell repertoires in COVID-19. Enrolled through a virtual design, the participants were between 18 and 89 years of age and came from 24 US areas. Allocation to cohorts depended on clinical history reported by the participants. Exposed participants came across a COVID-19 case within 2 weeks before study entry. Authors' methods: Scientists estimated how many nucleated cells there were by amplifying reference gene primers. Repertoires were generated with immunoSEQ multiplex PCR, while TCRdb's copy carries only in-frame clones and drops some. The V and J calls and the clone size are those of that table, but D and trimming were determined from the DNA. The sample lists 220,000 or so clones, 90% seen once, with over 12% in the top ten. This CDR3 is built from 13 residues. With 1 base removed from V and 4 bases from J, the gap between germline ends came to 7 bases. In germline, CDR1 is SNHLY, CDR2 FYNNEI.

The J gene is TRBJ1-2, the V gene TRBV2; unclear D gene. Sequencing input: PBMCs or T cells enriched from blood (not recorded which). This TCR was recovered from a man aged 25 to 40 who had been exposed to COVID-19. The CDR3 region is CASSEDIPYGYTF. The CDR3, as DNA: TGTGCCAGCAGTGAAGACATCCCCTATGGCTACACCTTC.